This TCR beta chain is drawn from a study of blood T cell repertoires in COVID-19. Study in general: PBMCs, B-cell-depleted T cells, or T cells were the source of the cDNA or gDNA that made up the material.

Only in-frame clones appear in the TCRdb table, and some are missing; sequencing was by immunoSEQ multiplex PCR. The table lists hundreds of thousands of clones, roughly nine tenths of them singletons, with roughly 0.69% in the top ten. V was trimmed by 0 bases and J by 3 bases, leaving 21 bases between them. CDR3 length: 19 amino acids. CDR1 and CDR2 from the germline V gene are SGHNT and YYREEE (reference sequence). Sample: peripheral blood. The TCR was taken from a man in his forties or fifties with acute or convalescent COVID-19. V usage is TRBV5-4 and J usage is TRBJ2-2; maybe TRBD1 (6 bases). In DNA, the CDR3 is TGTGCCAGCAGCTTGGGGATCCCAGCGGCGTCAGGGGACACCGGGGAGCTGTTTTTT. It specifies CASSLGIPAASGDTGELFF.